This TCR beta chain was found in a study of cytomegalovirus exposure and HLA in healthy donors. The wider study: Within the Caucasian-associated ancestry cluster were more than 75% of the approximately 400 genotyped donors.

General study findings and limits: Despite most TCR sequences being rare, some public TCRs occurred in many donors.

The primer mix had 60 Vbeta and 13 Jbeta primers. TCRdb keeps only in-frame clones here, not all; method: immunoSEQ multiplex PCR. The data show about 170,000 clones, around 80% seen once. This CDR3 is 13 amino acids long. The germline CDR1 and CDR2 sequences are LNHNV and YYDKDF (reference sequence). Between the trimmed V and J ends, which lost 3 bases and 2 bases, there was a span of 7 bases. As to this clone: Its antigen is still unknown.

Sequencing input: PBMCs. The sequence came from a girl between 5 and 17 years old in good health and CMV-seropositive. V is TRBV15 and J is TRBJ2-5; perhaps TRBD2 as D (5 bases). The CDR3 DNA sequence: TGTGCCACCAGCAGGGGGAGACAAGAGACCCAGTACTTC. This translates into CATSRGRQETQYF.